Listed below are T cell receptor beta chains from one sample, sequenced in a study of T cells in tumors after PD-1 blockade. TCRdb's copy holds only in-frame clones and misses some; the assay was immunoSEQ multiplex PCR. The sample carries about 59,000 clones, roughly 75% recorded once. Material: PBMCs, obtained before anti-PD-1 treatment. Receptors were obtained from a human donor with basal cell carcinoma. CDR3s include the opening cysteine and the closing phenylalanine or tryptophan. The D gene is left open where the match is weak. For some rows the clone size is stated as once, few or many, or as a class when expanded; others skip it.

clone size	V gene	D gene	CDR3 length	J gene	CDR3 protein	CDR3 DNA
.	TRBV7-6	.	14	TRBJ1-1	CASSYSASFTEAFF	TGTGCCAGCAGTTATTCTGCCAGTTTCACTGAAGCTTTCTTT
.	TRBV30	.	12	TRBJ1-2	CAWSGTTYGYTF	TGTGCCTGGAGTGGGACCACCTATGGCTACACCTTC
many	TRBV10-2	.	14	TRBJ2-3	CASSEGSSTDTQYF	TGCGCCAGCAGTGAAGGGTCGTCCACAGATACGCAGTATTTT
.	TRBV5-1	TRBD1	12	TRBJ2-5	CASSQQGETQYF	TGCGCCAGCAGCCAACAGGGGGAGACCCAGTACTTC
.	TRBV12-3/TRBV12-4	.	13	TRBJ1-1	CASSSLKNTEAFF	TGTGCCAGCAGTTCTTTAAAGAACACTGAAGCTTTCTTT
.	TRBV4-1	.	15	TRBJ2-1	CASSQVGRNYNEQFF	TGCGCCAGCAGCCAAGTGGGAAGAAACTACAATGAGCAGTTCTTC
.	TRBV15	TRBD2	15	TRBJ2-5	CATSREKTSLETQYF	TGTGCCACCAGCAGAGAAAAGACTAGCTTAGAGACCCAGTACTTC
.	TRBV28	TRBD1	17	TRBJ1-5	CASSPTLGQGPNQPQHF	TGTGCCAGCAGCCCAACACTGGGACAGGGCCCCAATCAGCCCCAGCATTTT
once	TRBV6-1	.	15	TRBJ1-5	CASSEQKGTNQPQHF	TGTGCCAGCAGTGAACAAAAGGGTACCAATCAGCCCCAGCATTTT
.	TRBV27	.	16	TRBJ1-1	CASSPAPGGVGTEAFF	TGTGCCAGCAGTCCCGCCCCGGGAGGGGTTGGGACTGAAGCTTTCTTT
once	TRBV19	TRBD1	13	TRBJ1-2	CASSTRQGNGYTF	TGTGCCAGTAGTACCCGACAGGGGAATGGCTACACCTTC
.	TRBV14	.	14	TRBJ1-2	CASSQEAGLSGYTF	TGTGCCAGCAGCCAAGAGGCTGGCTTGAGCGGCTACACCTTC
.	TRBV6-5	.	15	TRBJ1-2	CASNEPQNSSYGYTF	TGTGCCAGCAACGAGCCGCAGAATTCCAGCTATGGCTACACCTTC
.	TRBV5-4	.	15	TRBJ1-1	CASSLEVGRDTEAFF	TGTGCCAGCAGCTTGGAGGTGGGAAGGGACACTGAAGCTTTCTTT
.	TRBV11-2	.	15	TRBJ1-1	CASSLNSDGGTEAFF	TGTGCCAGCAGCTTAAATTCGGACGGGGGGACTGAAGCTTTCTTT
.	TRBV15	.	14	TRBJ2-3	CATSRGGSTDTQYF	TGTGCCACCAGCAGAGGAGGCAGCACAGATACGCAGTATTTT
few	TRBV6-6	.	11	TRBJ1-1	CASTRNTEAFF	TGTGCCAGCACCCGGAACACTGAAGCTTTCTTT
.	TRBV7-6	.	16	TRBJ2-1	CASSQRGRGTHNEQFF	TGTGCCAGCAGCCAACGTGGCAGGGGTACCCACAATGAGCAGTTCTTC
.	TRBV10-2	TRBD2	17	TRBJ2-3	CASSAQLAGGLGDTQYF	TGCGCCAGCAGTGCCCAACTAGCGGGGGGGCTTGGAGATACGCAGTATTTT
.	TRBV6-5	.	15	TRBJ2-7	CASSYGGYGGYEQYF	TGTGCCAGCAGTTACGGAGGGTACGGAGGATACGAGCAGTACTTC
.	TRBV6-4	.	13	TRBJ1-6	CASSEDRGSPLHF	TGTGCCAGCAGCGAGGACCGGGGTTCACCCCTCCACTTT
.	TRBV5-4	.	12	TRBJ2-1	CASSLLDNEQFF	TGTGCCAGCAGCTTGTTAGACAATGAGCAGTTCTTC
.	TRBV27	.	14	TRBJ1-2	CASSLSQGLYGYTF	TGTGCCAGCAGTTTATCTCAAGGCCTCTATGGCTACACCTTC
many	TRBV9	TRBD1	15	TRBJ1-1	CASSVAGQGVTEAFF	TGTGCCAGCAGCGTAGCTGGACAGGGTGTCACTGAAGCTTTCTTT
.	TRBV6-5	TRBD2	16	TRBJ2-1	CASSSTSSGRRNEQFF	TGTGCCAGCAGTTCCACCTCTAGCGGCAGAAGGAATGAGCAGTTCTTC
.	TRBV2	TRBD1	13	TRBJ1-4	CARSDRTGEKLFF	TGTGCCAGAAGTGACCGGACAGGAGAAAAACTGTTTTTT
.	TRBV20-1	.	11	TRBJ1-3	CSASTDLGLGF	TGCAGTGCTAGTACAGATCTTGGGCTGGGGTTT
.	TRBV3-1/TRBV3-2	.	12	TRBJ1-3	CASSQRKNTIYF	TGTGCCAGCAGCCAGCGTAAAAACACCATATATTTT
few	TRBV20-1	.	11	TRBJ1-1	CSARDQGRAFF	TGCAGTGCTAGAGATCAGGGAAGAGCTTTCTTT
.	TRBV7-2	.	19	TRBJ1-6	CASSLSGGRGFSYNSPLHF	TGTGCCAGCAGCTTAAGCGGGGGCAGGGGTTTCTCCTATAATTCACCCCTCCACTTT
.	TRBV19	.	15	TRBJ1-4	CASNFQSATNEKLFF	TGTGCCAGTAATTTTCAGTCCGCAACTAATGAAAAACTGTTTTTT
few	TRBV4-2	.	12	TRBJ1-2	CASSQASWGYTF	TGTGCCAGCAGCCAAGCTTCGTGGGGCTACACCTTC
.	TRBV7-8	.	14	TRBJ1-1	CASSLTQSNTEAFF	TGTGCCAGCAGCTTAACCCAATCGAACACTGAAGCTTTCTTT
.	TRBV7-9	TRBD2	18	TRBJ2-1	CASSDPRLGGSSYNEQFF	TGTGCCAGCAGCGATCCCCGCCTCGGGGGGTCCTCCTACAATGAGCAGTTCTTC
.	TRBV6-5	TRBD1	14	TRBJ2-2	CASRGDRGTGELFF	TGTGCCAGCAGGGGGGACAGGGGGACCGGGGAGCTGTTTTTT